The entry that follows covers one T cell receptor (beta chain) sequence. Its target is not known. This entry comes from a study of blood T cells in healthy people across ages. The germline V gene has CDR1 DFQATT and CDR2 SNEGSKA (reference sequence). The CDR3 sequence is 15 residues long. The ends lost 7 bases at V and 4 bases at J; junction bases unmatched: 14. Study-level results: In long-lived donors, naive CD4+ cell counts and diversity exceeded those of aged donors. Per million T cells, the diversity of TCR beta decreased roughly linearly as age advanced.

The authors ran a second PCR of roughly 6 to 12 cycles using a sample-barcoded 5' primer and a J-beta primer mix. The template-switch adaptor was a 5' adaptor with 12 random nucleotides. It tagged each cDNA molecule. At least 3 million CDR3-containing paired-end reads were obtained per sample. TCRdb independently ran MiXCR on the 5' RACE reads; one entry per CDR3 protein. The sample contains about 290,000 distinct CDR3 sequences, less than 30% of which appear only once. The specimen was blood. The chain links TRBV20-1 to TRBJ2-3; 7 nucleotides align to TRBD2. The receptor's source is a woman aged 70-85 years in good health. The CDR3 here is CSGTRAEGDADTQYF. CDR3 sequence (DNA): TGCAGTGGGACTAGAGCGGAAGGTGATGCAGATACGCAGTATTTT.